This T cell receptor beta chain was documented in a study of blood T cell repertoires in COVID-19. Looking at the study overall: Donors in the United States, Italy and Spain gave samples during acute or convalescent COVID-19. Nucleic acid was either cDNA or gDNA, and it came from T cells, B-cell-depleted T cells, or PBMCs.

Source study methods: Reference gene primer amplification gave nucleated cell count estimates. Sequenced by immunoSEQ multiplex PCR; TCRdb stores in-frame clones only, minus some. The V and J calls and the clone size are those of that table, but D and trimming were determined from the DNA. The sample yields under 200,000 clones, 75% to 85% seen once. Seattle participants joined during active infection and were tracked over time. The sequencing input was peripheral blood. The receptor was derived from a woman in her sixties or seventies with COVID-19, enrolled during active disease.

Written as DNA, the CDR3 is TGCGCCAGCAACGCCCCCCAGGGGCCGAACACTGAAGCTTTCTTT. It encodes CASNAPQGPNTEAFF. This rearrangement joins TRBV5-1 to TRBJ1-1, with D perhaps matching TRBD1 (6 bases). Trimming pared 6 bases from V and 1 base from J, leaving 16 bases between. The germline gives CDR1 SGHRS, CDR2 YFSETQ. This CDR3 is built from 15 residues.